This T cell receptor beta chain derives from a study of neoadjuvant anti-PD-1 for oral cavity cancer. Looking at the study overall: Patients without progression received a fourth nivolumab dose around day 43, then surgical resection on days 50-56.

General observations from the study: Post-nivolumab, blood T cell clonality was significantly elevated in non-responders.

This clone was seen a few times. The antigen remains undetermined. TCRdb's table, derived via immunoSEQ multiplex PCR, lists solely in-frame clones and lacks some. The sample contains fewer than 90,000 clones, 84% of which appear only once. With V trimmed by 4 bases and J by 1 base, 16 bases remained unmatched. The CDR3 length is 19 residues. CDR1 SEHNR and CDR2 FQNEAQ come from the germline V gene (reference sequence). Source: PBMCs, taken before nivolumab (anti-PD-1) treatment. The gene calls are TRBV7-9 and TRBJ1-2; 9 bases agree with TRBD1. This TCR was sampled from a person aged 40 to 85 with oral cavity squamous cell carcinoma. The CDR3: CASSSLGGQGNWVNYGYTF. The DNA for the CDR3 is TGTGCCAGCAGCTCCCTTGGGGGACAGGGAAATTGGGTTAACTATGGCTACACCTTC. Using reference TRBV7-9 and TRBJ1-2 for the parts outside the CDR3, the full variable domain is DTGVSQNPRHKITKRGQNVTFRCDPISEHNRLYWYRQTLGQGPEFLTYFQNEAQLEKSRLLSDRFSAERPKGSFSTLEIQRTEQGDSAMYLCASSSLGGQGNWVNYGYTFGSGTRLTVV.